The clone carrying this TCR beta chain appeared once. The data were taken from a study of blood T cell repertoires in COVID-19. Study overall: Collection of acute and convalescent COVID-19 samples took place in the United States, Italy and Spain.

CDR1 is MGHRA and CDR2 is YSYEKL in the germline V gene. The CDR3 sequence is 13 residues long. After removal of 3 bases from V and 4 bases from J, the junction contained 1 base not matched to a gene. In the source study's methods: Using reference gene primer amplification, nucleated cell counts were estimated. Clones were sequenced by immunoSEQ multiplex PCR, and TCRdb holds only the in-frame ones, with some missing. D and trimming come from the DNA, and the V and J calls and clone size come from that table. The table records some 320,000 clones, roughly 85% of them present only once. The source material was peripheral blood. This receptor was identified in a human donor in a cohort sampled during active COVID-19. The rearrangement links TRBV4-1 to TRBJ1-1, with 8 bases fitting TRBD1. The CDR3 here is CASSHTGGTEAFF. The DNA for the CDR3 is TGCGCCAGCAGCCATACAGGGGGCACTGAAGCTTTCTTT.